Following are 14 T cell receptor beta chains from one sample sequenced in a study of blood T cell repertoires in COVID-19. Produced via immunoSEQ multiplex PCR; TCRdb's table is partial and in-frame only. The sample has 200,000 to 300,000 clones, around 83% seen once; the top ten hold 1.9%. The sequenced material came from peripheral blood. These receptors originate from a man aged 30-40 years who had recovered from COVID-19.

The chain has TRBV5-6 and TRBJ2-6; D possibly corresponds to TRBD1 (5 bases). The CDR3 is made up of 17 amino acids. Per germline, CDR1 SGHDT and CDR2 YYEEEE. Trimming cost V 3 bases and J 2 bases, with 15 bases left between them. The CDR3 protein is CASSWPDGHAGANVLTF. As DNA, the CDR3 is TGTGCCAGCAGCTGGCCGGACGGACACGCTGGGGCCAACGTCCTGACTTTC.

The chain carries TRBV7-2 and TRBJ2-7, with D uncertain. This CDR3 contains 13 residues. The V and J ends lost 1 base and 2 bases respectively, with 6 bases between them. Germline V gene lookup returns CDR1 SGHTA and CDR2 FQGNSA. CDR3 loop: CASSLEPAYEQYV. The DNA of the CDR3 is TGTGCCAGCAGCTTAGAACCGGCCTACGAGCAGTACGTC.

This chain links TRBV28 with TRBJ1-4, with 8 positions matching TRBD1. This CDR3 region has 12 residues. With V trimmed by 10 bases and J by 8 bases, 6 bases remained unmatched. Germline V lookup: CDR1 MDHEN, CDR2 SYDVKM. As DNA, the CDR3 is TGTGCCACGCACAGGGGGGGCGAAAAACTGTTTTTT. This gives the protein CATHRGGEKLFF.

The V and J genes are TRBV2 and TRBJ1-2; D remains unclear. This CDR3 is 13 amino acids long. V gave up 8 bases and J gave up 5 bases, with 15 bases separating them. Germline CDR1 SNHLY, CDR2 FYNNEI. CDR3 bases: TGTGCCAGCTTTTTCCAGGTCCCGTATGGCTACACCTTC. Its translation: CASFFQVPYGYTF. The full variable domain, its missing parts supplied by reference TRBV2 and TRBJ1-2, is EPEVTQTPSHQVTQMGQEVILRCVPISNHLYFYWYRQILGQKVEFLVSFYNNEISEKSEIFDDQFSVERPDGSNFTLKIRSTKLEDSAMYFCASFFQVPYGYTFGSGTRLTVV.

The rearrangement uses TRBV12-3 or TRBV12-4 and TRBJ1-1; TRBD1 might be the D (6 bases). CDR3 length equals 12 residues. Trimming took 5 bases from V and 3 from J, leaving 7 bases between them. The CDR3, as DNA: TGTGCCAGCAGTAACAGGGACACTGAAGCTTTCTTT. It translates to CASSNRDTEAFF.

The CDR3 region has the DNA TGTGCCAGCAGCAAAGGTAGGGGGGGCTACACCTTC. Protein: CASSKGRGGYTF. The chain joins TRBV21-1 to TRBJ1-2; TRBD1, the D gene given by the table, was not confirmed from the DNA. TRBV21-1 is shown as a pseudogene. This CDR3 spans 12 amino acids.

V is TRBV5-4 and J is TRBJ1-5; TRBD1 might be the D (6 bases). With 4 bases removed from V and 9 bases from J, the gap between germline ends came to 26 bases. The CDR3 covers 17 residues. Germline V gives CDR1 SGHNT, CDR2 YYREEE (reference sequence). CDR3 amino acids: CASSNVGGGAQCGPQHF. For the CDR3, the DNA is TGTGCCAGCAGCAATGTAGGAGGGGGGGCCCAATGTGGGCCCCAGCATTTT.

V usage is TRBV7-8 and J usage is TRBJ1-3, with a weak D call TRBD1 (6 bases). The CDR3 is made up of 14 amino acids. Trimming cost V 2 bases and J 8 bases, with 13 bases left between them. The germline V gene encodes CDR1 SGHVS and CDR2 FQNEAQ. CDR3 nucleotides: TGTGCCAGCAGCTTAAACAGGGCGGTGGACACCATATATTTT. Amino acids: CASSLNRAVDTIYF.

A single count supports this clone. The chain links TRBV5-1 to TRBJ2-5; 7 nucleotides match TRBD1. The CDR3 is 14 amino acids. Germline CDR1 SGHRS, CDR2 YFSETQ. V lost 4 bases and J lost 2; bases outside the gene matches: 5. CDR3 sequence (DNA): TGCGCCAGCAGCCCCCAGGGGGAGCAAGAGACCCAGTACTTC. This translates into CASSPQGEQETQYF. Full variable domain (missing parts from reference TRBV5-1 and TRBJ2-5): KAGVTQTPRYLIKTRGQQVTLSCSPISGHRSVSWYQQTPGQGLQFLFEYFSETQRNKGNFPGRFSGRQFSNSRSEMNVSTLELGDSALYLCASSPQGEQETQYFGPGTRLLVL.

This clone was detected only a few times. This chain joins TRBV19 and TRBJ2-3; 9 bases fit TRBD2. Germline CDR1 LNHDA, CDR2 SQIVND (reference sequence). The CDR3 extends over 16 amino acids. V was clipped by 4 bases and J by 2 bases; unmatched bases: 7. CDR3 amino acids: CASSTGAGGHTDTQYF. In DNA, the CDR3 is TGTGCCAGTAGTACCGGAGCGGGGGGACACACAGATACGCAGTATTTT.

V and J are TRBV21-1 and TRBJ2-7; TRBD1 is the table's D call, not checked against the DNA. TRBV21-1 is labeled a pseudogene. The CDR3 is made up of 14 amino acids. As DNA, the CDR3 is TGTGCCAGCAGCGGACAGGGTACAGGTAGTGAGCAGTACGTC. Amino acids: CASSGQGTGSEQYV.

The chain carries TRBV2 and TRBJ1-2; TRBD1 might be the D (5 bases). V was clipped by 2 bases and J by 6 bases, with 10 bases between them. The length of the CDR3 is 13 residues. CDR1 and CDR2 (germline): SNHLY, FYNNEI. The CDR3: CASSERARDGYTF. The CDR3 DNA reads TGTGCCAGCAGTGAAAGGGCCAGGGATGGCTACACCTTC.

This chain connects TRBV6-4 to TRBJ2-1, with 7 bases fitting TRBD2. This CDR3 has 15 residues. Germline CDR1 reads MRHNA; CDR2 reads SNTAGT. The trim removed 2 bases at V and 0 bases at J, leaving 1 base unmatched. The CDR3 DNA reads as TGTGCCAGCAGTGACGGGGAGGGCTCCTACAATGAGCAGTTCTTC. This sequence encodes CASSDGEGSYNEQFF.

The CDR3: CASSLGWGPEETQYF. CDR3 DNA: TGCGCCAGCAGCTTGGGTTGGGGGCCCGAGGAGACCCAGTACTTC. This chain uses TRBV5-1 with TRBJ2-5; weak D call: TRBD1 (6 bases). V lost 0 bases, J lost 5 bases, and 14 bases lay in between. CDR1 is SGHRS, CDR2 YFSETQ, per germline. The CDR3 runs 15 residues.